This TCR beta chain was recovered during a study of Ad26.COV2.S vaccination and SARS-CoV-2 variants (dated by TCRdb to the early 2020s). Describing the broader study: Vaccine-arm donors were drawn from COV1001, a multicentre, randomized, double-blind, placebo-controlled phase I-IIa trial of Ad26.COV2.S in healthy adults. Ad26.COV2.S was administered intramuscularly at 5 x 10^10 or 1 x 10^11 viral particles, either as a single shot or as two shots given 56 days apart. The specificity and breadth of SARS-CoV-2-reactive T cell receptors after Ad26.COV2.S vaccination were assessed by TCRbeta repertoire sequencing. A total of approximately 32 samples were included in the TCR-sequenced set, comprising around 19 Ad26.COV2.S vaccine recipients, 5 placebo recipients and 8 SARS-CoV-2 convalescent individuals. Participants in the trial were split at random into five groups of five each, receiving low-dose or high-dose Ad26.COV2.S once or twice, or else placebo on both occasions. Throughout the experiments and outcome assessment, investigators stayed blinded to trial group allocation. What the work shows at the level of the full study, not this receptor alone: The study was not powered to compare responses between vaccine doses or regimens. Substantial breadth of spike-specific CD8+ and CD4+ T cell responses was reported after vaccination. Higher spike-specific TCR breadth was observed in Ad26.COV2.S recipients than in placebo recipients (P = 0.0014). The authors noted that the TCR breadth and depth analyses may have underestimated total T cell responses. Vaccine and placebo recipients had similar non-spike TCR breadth, a finding consistent with the vaccine containing only spike.

Notes on this clone: Its antigen is still unknown. It has no much larger one-base neighbor in the sample; base qualities were not kept.

The label giving this sample's treatment or condition can be read as: around 19 received Ad26.COV2.S at low or high dose, single or two shots; five or six received placebo; per-sample allocation not given. For vaccine and placebo recipients, repertoires were sequenced using samples collected on day 63 after the first injection. In Cohort 1b, fewer than 30 adults aged 18-55 years were enrolled at a single site in Boston, USA, between 29 July and 7 August 2020. Ad26.COV2.S consisted of a replication-incompetent adenovirus type 26 vector by which a prefusion-stabilized SARS-CoV-2 spike protein from the original Wuhan strain was expressed. The CDR3 holds 13 amino acids from the cysteine to the phenylalanine. Only CDR3 DNA is held: 39 bases, read in frame from base 1. Trimming accounts for 5 bases at V and 8 bases at J, while the number of junction bases matched to no gene is 6. CDR1 SGHVS and CDR2 FQNEAQ are derived from the germline V gene.

TCRbeta CDR3 regions were sequenced with the immunoSEQ Assay. After extraction, genomic DNA underwent amplification by bias-controlled multiplex PCR, followed by high-throughput sequencing. The study's processing was this. To quantify the absolute abundance of each unique TCRbeta CDR3 region, sequences were collapsed and filtered. T cell fraction was estimated by normalization of TCRbeta template counts to usable DNA, with usable DNA being measured through amplification of reference genes present in all nucleated cells. Repertoire TCRs were annotated as SARS-CoV-2-specific by exact matching of V gene, CDR3 amino acid sequence and J gene to a known reactive TCR set. The reference SARS-CoV-2 TCR set was obtained from MIRA and was filtered for enrichment in COVID-19-positive ImmuneCODE repertoires, whereby public or cross-reactive TCRs were removed. Based on the MIRA antigens, annotated TCRs were further analysed at the level of specific ORF or position within ORF. Breadth was defined as the number of annotated unique rearrangements divided by the total number of unique productive rearrangements, and depth was defined as the summed frequency of the annotated unique rearrangements. Group comparisons of TCR breadth used two-sided Wilcoxon rank-sum tests. What TCRdb holds here is the immuneACCESS table cut down to in-frame rearrangements. Part of the clones is not present; checked against another copy, under half of the missing clones reflect an unresolved V gene, and the others are unexplained. The V and J calls and clone size come from that table; D and trimming were worked out from the DNA. Across this sample there are under 250,000 clones, with roughly 85% seen only once. In total, the top ten clones hold just under 3% of the sample.

Here the chain combines TRBV7-8 and TRBJ1-2, and 9 junctional nucleotides match TRBD1. The specimen was peripheral blood, collected in a trial of Ad26.COV2.S vaccine versus placebo. This sequence originates from a person aged 18-65 years who received the Ad26.COV2.S COVID-19 vaccine or a placebo. The DNA sequence is TGTGCCAGCAGCATCCGACAGGGGGACGGCTACACCTTC. Its amino acids are CASSIRQGDGYTF.